This T cell receptor (beta chain) was observed in a study of cytomegalovirus exposure and HLA in healthy donors. PCR primers comprised 60 Vbeta and 13 Jbeta primers. Profiled with immunoSEQ multiplex PCR; TCRdb holds only in-frame clones, not every one. Among about 120,000 clones listed, about three quarters were seen once. CDR1 is MNHEY, CDR2 SMNVEV, per germline (reference sequence). Between the trimmed V and J ends, which lost 2 bases and 6 bases, there was a span of 10 bases. The length of the CDR3 is 13 residues. This clone was counted between two and nine times. The chain couples TRBV27 to TRBJ1-1, with D maybe TRBD1 (5 bases). This TCR came from a female donor in good health and CMV-seronegative. The source material was PBMCs. This CDR3 reads CASSLQQASEAFF. The CDR3 DNA reads TGTGCCAGCAGTTTACAACAGGCCTCTGAAGCTTTCTTT.